This TCR beta chain is drawn from a study of CD8 T cells in ankylosing spondylitis. General study results and limits: Seemingly distinctive of ankylosing spondylitis blood was a TCR beta motif formed by eight highly homologous variants.

This clonotype was seen only a few times. Its target is not known. In TCRdb, the 5' RACE reads were re-called with MiXCR into one record per CDR3 protein. The sample carries approximately 540,000 distinct CDR3 sequences, about 13% recorded once. V lost 0 bases and J 4 bases, leaving 12 bases between the germline ends. The CDR3 is made up of 14 amino acids. From germline, CDR1 is DFQATT and CDR2 SNEGSKA (reference sequence). Sequenced material: blood, either unsorted or a sorted T cell fraction (not recorded which). This sequence joins TRBV20-1 and TRBJ1-1; possible D gene TRBD1, 5 bases. The sequence derives from a male donor with ankylosing spondylitis. For the CDR3, the DNA is TGCAGTGCTAGAGATCACCAGGGATTCACTGAAGCTTTCTTT. Residues: CSARDHQGFTEAFF.